Following are 24 T cell receptor beta chains from one sample sequenced in a study of regulatory T cells in long-lasting Graves disease. Relying on iRepertoire HTBI primers and Arm-PCR of CDR3 regions, the team built TCR beta libraries. TCRdb reanalysed the multiplex PCR reads using MiXCR and keeps one entry per CDR3 protein. The table shows some 320,000 distinct CDR3 sequences, with about a sixth occurring only once. Sample time point: newly diagnosed GD, antithyroid drugs for less than 3 months. After RNA was extracted from PBMCs, the TCR library was made from it. The source material was peripheral blood mononuclear cells (PBMCs), sampled at new diagnosis, from a patient treated with antithyroid drugs. Receptors originate from a female donor with Graves disease.

This clonotype was observed many times. This chain links TRBV10-1 with TRBJ2-3, with 7 bases matching TRBD2. The CDR3 is 15 residues long. The ends lost 5 bases at V and 5 bases at J; junction bases unmatched: 10. CDR1 and CDR2 from the germline V gene are WNHNN and SYGVQD (reference sequence). CDR3 residues: CASSTRSGGGDTQYF. The DNA for the CDR3 is TGCGCCAGCAGTACCCGATCAGGCGGGGGAGATACGCAGTATTTT.

This clonotype was detected ten times or more. This rearrangement joins TRBV20-1 to TRBJ1-1, with unresolved D. The CDR3 loop spans 14 amino acids. Germline assignment: CDR1 DFQATT and CDR2 SNEGSKA (reference sequence). V gave up 4 bases and J gave up 0 bases, with 12 bases separating them. In DNA form, the CDR3 reads TGCAGTGCTAAGAAGGGATCCATGAACACTGAAGCTTTCTTT. Amino acid sequence: CSAKKGSMNTEAFF.

This clonotype was seen many times. J is TRBJ2-1 and V is TRBV24-1; D is possibly TRBD1 (7 bases). Germline CDR1 is KGHDR and CDR2 is SFDVKD. V was shortened by 4 bases and J by 0 bases, with 15 bases between the two germline ends. The CDR3 runs to 17 residues. Written as DNA, the CDR3 is TGTGCCACCAGTGACCAGGGGGGCAAGAGCTCCTACAATGAGCAGTTCTTC. Amino acid sequence: CATSDQGGKSSYNEQFF.

This clonotype was observed a few times. CDR3 DNA sequence: TGTGCCAGCAGCTGGGGGTCTCCGGAGCAGTTCTTC. Translated, it gives CASSWGSPEQFF. This chain connects TRBV5-6 to TRBJ2-1; the D gene could be TRBD1 or TRBD2 (5 bases each). The CDR3 has 12 amino acids. V was clipped by 3 bases and J by 10 bases, with 11 bases between them. CDR1 and CDR2 from the germline V gene are SGHDT and YYEEEE.

With regard to this clonotype: A much more abundant neighbour one base away suggests this may be a read error. As the CDR3 is not closed by the conserved phenylalanine or tryptophan, this likely results from a read error. This chain connects TRBV9 to TRBJ2-3, with TRBD2 identical over 10 bases. The germline V gene has CDR1 SGDLS and CDR2 YYNGEE. V lost 0 bases to trimming and J lost 4 bases; unmatched junction nucleotides: 5. There are 16 residues in the CDR3. The DNA for the CDR3 is TGTGCCAGCAGCGTAGTGGCTAGCGGGAGTGCAGATACGCAGTATTTG. Translation gives CASSVVASGSADTQYL.

This clonotype was seen ten or more times. The chain recombines TRBV5-1 with TRBJ2-3; TRBD1 agrees at 8 bases. Germline CDR1 and CDR2: SGHRS and YFSETQ. CDR3 length equals 14 residues. V lost 4 bases and J lost 6; bases outside the gene matches: 7. The chain's CDR3 is CASSLQGARDTQYF. DNA of the CDR3: TGCGCCAGCAGCCTCCAGGGGGCGAGGGATACGCAGTATTTT.

In its sample, this clonotype was seen many times. This chain joins TRBV27 and TRBJ1-1; a possible D gene is TRBD1 (5 bases). Germline loops: CDR1 MNHEY, CDR2 SMNVEV (reference sequence). The CDR3 length is 17 residues. V was shortened by 5 bases and J by 11 bases, with 30 bases between the two germline ends. In DNA form, the CDR3 reads TGTGCCAGCAGTCAGGATTCATTTACCAGGGATGGTCTTAGGGCTTTCTTT. This encodes CASSQDSFTRDGLRAFF.

The table lists this clonotype with a few counts. The V call is TRBV19, the J call TRBJ2-2; D is undetermined. The germline V gene encodes CDR1 LNHDA and CDR2 SQIVND (reference sequence). This CDR3 contains 14 residues. V lost 5 bases to trimming and J lost 2 bases, with 9 bases between them. The CDR3 bases are TGTGCCAGTAGTCTACAGAAAAACACCGGGGAGCTGTTTTTT. It codes for CASSLQKNTGELFF.

Regarding this clonotype: Given a much more abundant clone one base away, this may be a read error. This chain uses TRBV15 with TRBJ2-1, with a tentative D call TRBD1 (6 bases). This CDR3 is 14 amino acids long. The germline CDR1 and CDR2 sequences are LNHNV and YYDKDF (reference sequence). Trimming cost V 5 bases and J 10 bases, with 18 bases left between them. CDR3 in DNA: TGTGCCACCAGCGGGTCAACAGGGAGCTACGAGCAGTTCTTC. Residues: CATSGSTGSYEQFF.

Ten or more counts support this clonotype. The chain couples TRBV11-2 to TRBJ2-1; D possibly matches TRBD1 or TRBD2 (5 bases each). The V gene lost 7 bases and the J gene lost 4 bases, with 23 bases spanning the gap. In germline, CDR1 is SGHAT, CDR2 FQNNGV. This CDR3 is built from 17 residues. CDR3 bases: TGTGCCAGCACCATTCAGCCCACCCGTGGGGGATACAATGAGCAGTTCTTC. Translated: CASTIQPTRGGYNEQFF.

The chain joins TRBV20-1 to TRBJ2-4; D ambiguous. The CDR3 contains 12 residues. Trimming shortened V by 2 bases and J by 4 bases, and 6 bases separated the two germline ends. CDR1 DFQATT and CDR2 SNEGSKA come from the germline V gene (reference sequence). The CDR3 DNA follows: TGCAGTGCTAGATTACCTAAAAACATTCAGTACTTC. It translates to CSARLPKNIQYF.

This clonotype is a singleton in its sample. With only one base between it and a far larger clone, this is likely a read error. The chain employs TRBV7-8 and TRBJ2-3; D might be TRBD1 (5 bases). The end of the DNA aligns better with TRBJ1-1, so the J call may be wrong. The V gene's germline CDR1 is SGHVS and CDR2 FQNEAQ. This CDR3 region has 15 residues. CDR3 in DNA: TGTGCCAGCAGCCGGACATCCACCCTAAGCCTTGAAGCTTTCTTT. Protein product: CASSRTSTLSLEAFF.

Concerning this clonotype: A far larger clone is one nucleotide away, so this likely arose from a read error. The chain uses TRBV11-3 and TRBJ2-7; TRBD2 agrees at 10 bases. Germline values: CDR1 SGHNT, CDR2 YENEEA. This CDR3 comprises 15 residues. CDR3 residues: CANSGPLAGAYEQYF. CDR3 DNA: TGTGCCAACAGCGGACCTCTAGCGGGAGCCTACGAGCAGTACTTC.

This clonotype was seen many times. The chain couples TRBV28 to TRBJ2-2; 8 bases are a match to TRBD2. CDR3 length: 14 amino acids. Trimming cost V 6 bases and J 3 bases; bases outside gene matches: 3. From germline, CDR1 is MDHEN and CDR2 SYDVKM. The chain's CDR3 is CASRYGGDTGELFF. CDR3 bases: TGTGCCAGCAGATACGGGGGGGACACCGGGGAGCTGTTTTTT.

In the case of this clonotype: A far larger clone lies a single base away; this is likely a read error. The chain combines TRBV11-2 with TRBJ2-7, with TRBD1 identical over 7 bases. With the DNA end fitting TRBJ2-5 better, the J assignment may be wrong. The CDR3 sequence is 13 residues long. CDR1 is SGHAT and CDR2 is FQNNGV in the germline V gene. CDR3 coding DNA: TGTGCCAGCAGTTTAGGACAGGCCCAGACCCAGTACTTC. It is translated as CASSLGQAQTQYF.

This clonotype was counted a few times. The chain combines TRBV15 with TRBJ1-1, with TRBD1 matching over 7 bases. This CDR3 comprises 13 residues. Germline loops: CDR1 LNHNV, CDR2 YYDKDF (reference sequence). Losses at the gene ends were 1 base for V and 7 bases for J; bases not matched to a gene: 3. CDR3 coding DNA: TGTGCCACCAGCAGAGTTAGACAGGGTGAAGCTTTCTTT. Protein product: CATSRVRQGEAFF.

The CDR3 is CASSIAGAEQYF. CDR3 nucleotides: TGTGCCAGTAGTATTGCGGGAGCCGAGCAGTACTTC. This sequence joins TRBV19 and TRBJ2-7; 7 positions agree with TRBD2. This CDR3 has 12 residues. The ends lost 3 bases at V and 6 bases at J; junction bases unmatched: 2. Germline CDR1 reads LNHDA; CDR2 reads SQIVND (reference sequence).

At least ten counts were recorded for this clonotype. The genes are TRBV6-1 and TRBJ1-3; the D is unclear. The germline V and J ends were trimmed by 6 bases and 4 bases, with 10 bases remaining between them. The CDR3 contains 13 residues. Germline CDR1 reads MNHNS; CDR2 reads SASEGT. The CDR3 DNA reads TGTGCCAGCAGCCGAACTCACGGAAACACCATATATTTT. Its protein is CASSRTHGNTIYF.

This clonotype has a count of ten or more. One end of the junction fails to match germline, which may point to a read error. As DNA, the CDR3 is TGTGCCAGCGGTGAGGCGGGCTGGCCTGAAGCTTTCTTT. Translated: CASGEAGWPEAFF. The V and J genes are TRBV2 and TRBJ1-1; D remains ambiguous. The CDR3 has 13 amino acids. From germline, CDR1 is SNHLY and CDR2 FYNNEI.

Worth noting for this clonotype: It is likely a read error: a sequence one base away is far more abundant. V and J are TRBV20-1 and TRBJ2-1, with 13 nucleotides matching TRBD2. This CDR3 spans 14 amino acids. Trimming at V came to 4 bases and at J to 9 bases, leaving 6 bases not matched to a gene. Per the germline V gene, CDR1 is DFQATT and CDR2 is SNEGSKA (reference sequence). The CDR3 bases are TGCAGTGCTACCCGACTAGCGGGAGGAGGTGAGCAGTTCTTC. As protein: CSATRLAGGGEQFF.

The genes are TRBV6-1 and TRBJ2-5; 9 nucleotides agree with TRBD1. The germline V gene encodes CDR1 MNHNS and CDR2 SASEGT. The junction had 4 bases not matched to a gene; V was cut back by 1 base and J by 1 base. The CDR3 length is 16 residues. CDR3 in DNA: TGTGCCAGCAGTGAAGGGACAGGGGTCATCCAAGAGACCCAGTACTTC. It is translated as CASSEGTGVIQETQYF.

This clonotype has at least ten counts. The genes are TRBV6-1 and TRBJ1-1; 7 bases line up with TRBD1. The V segment lost 5 bases and the J segment 9 bases; nucleotides outside the gene matches: 9. Germline assignment: CDR1 MNHNS and CDR2 SASEGT. The CDR3 is 13 amino acids. In DNA, the CDR3 is TGTGCCAGCAGTCGGACAGGCCCCACCAAAGCTTTCTTT. It translates to CASSRTGPTKAFF.

This clonotype was detected ten times or more. The chain recombines TRBV15 with TRBJ1-4; no clear D gene. V lost 3 bases, J lost 0 bases, and 14 bases lay in between. This CDR3 is 17 amino acids long. CDR1 and CDR2 (germline): LNHNV, YYDKDF (reference sequence). DNA for the CDR3: TGTGCCACCAGCAGGACGGGCAGGTCTGCAACTAATGAAAAACTGTTTTTT. The encoded protein is CATSRTGRSATNEKLFF.

This clonotype has at least ten counts. The J gene is TRBJ2-1, the V gene TRBV28; TRBD2 is a possible D gene (5 bases). This CDR3 spans 14 amino acids. The germline V gene has CDR1 MDHEN and CDR2 SYDVKM. The ends were cut back, 6 bases at V and 9 bases at J, with 18 bases in the middle. This CDR3 reads CASRQPSELGEQFF. The CDR3 nucleotides read TGTGCCAGCAGACAACCGAGTGAACTAGGTGAGCAGTTCTTC.